One and the same sample provided the 26 T cell receptor beta chains below, sequenced in a study of cytomegalovirus exposure and HLA in healthy donors. PCR employed 60 Vbeta and 13 Jbeta primers. Measured with immunoSEQ multiplex PCR; TCRdb has only the in-frame clones, and not every one. This sample yields some 44,000 clones, of which 50% are seen a single time; about 12% belongs to the top ten. Sequencing was done on a sample of PBMCs. The receptor set was obtained from a human donor in good health.

This clone was recorded only once. The gene calls are TRBV7-9 and TRBJ1-1; weak D call: TRBD1 (5 bases). The CDR3 has 12 residues. The V gene's germline CDR1 is SEHNR and CDR2 FQNEAQ (reference sequence). The V and J ends lost 1 base and 10 bases respectively, with 10 bases between them. The CDR3 DNA reads TGTGCCAGCAGCTTAGTGGGGCGCGGAGCTTTCTTT. Protein sequence: CASSLVGRGAFF. Full variable domain (outside the CDR3, taken from reference TRBV7-9 and TRBJ1-1): DTGVSQNPRHKITKRGQNVTFRCDPISEHNRLYWYRQTLGQGPEFLTYFQNEAQLEKSRLLSDRFSAERPKGSFSTLEIQRTEQGDSAMYLCASSLVGRGAFFGQGTRLTVV.

The chain uses TRBV4-1 and TRBJ1-6; 8 bases align to TRBD1. The ends lost 3 bases at V and 6 bases at J; junction bases unmatched: 4. This CDR3 is built from 15 residues. Germline values: CDR1 MGHRA, CDR2 YSYEKL. DNA of the CDR3: TGCGCCAGCAGCCAGCCGGGACAGGCTAATTCACCCCTCCACTTT. Translated, it gives CASSQPGQANSPLHF.

This clone was observed a few times. The chain combines TRBV6-1 with TRBJ1-2, with a possible D match to TRBD1 (6 bases). The CDR3 contains 13 residues. CDR1 MNHNS and CDR2 SASEGT come from the germline V gene. Trimming shortened V by 6 bases and J by 3 bases, and 11 bases separated the two germline ends. The CDR3 sequence is CASRINRDYGYTF. CDR3 sequence (DNA): TGTGCCAGCAGGATAAACAGGGACTATGGCTACACCTTC.

The rearrangement links TRBV10-3 to TRBJ2-2; the match to TRBD1 covers 9 bases. This CDR3 is built from 14 residues. Germline V gene sequence: CDR1 ENHRY, CDR2 SYGVKD. V shed 8 bases and J 5 bases; nucleotides not matched to a gene: 6. The CDR3 DNA reads TGTGCCATCCAGGGACAGGGACAGACCGGGGAGCTGTTTTTT. Encoded protein: CAIQGQGQTGELFF.

The CDR3 loop reads CASSLRNTEAFF. The CDR3 DNA follows: TGTGCCAGCAGCTTGCGGAACACTGAAGCTTTCTTT. The chain carries TRBV5-6 and TRBJ1-1; D remains ambiguous. V lost 1 base, J lost 1 base, and 2 bases lay in between. CDR3 length: 12 residues. The germline CDR1 and CDR2 sequences are SGHDT and YYEEEE.

The V gene is TRBV5-6, the J gene TRBJ2-2; the match to TRBD2 covers 7 bases. J lost 2 bases, V lost 4 bases, and 11 bases had no gene match. In germline, CDR1 is SGHDT, CDR2 YYEEEE. The CDR3 contains 17 residues. CDR3 loop: CASSRGLGNINTGELFF. The CDR3 DNA reads as TGTGCCAGCAGCCGAGGACTAGGGAACATAAACACCGGGGAGCTGTTTTTT.

This clone was seen more than once but under ten times. The chain is built from TRBV25-1 and TRBJ1-1; D gene unclear. The CDR3 has 11 residues. From germline, CDR1 is MGHDK and CDR2 SYGVNS. Trimming removed 8 bases from V and 3 bases from J, with 7 bases in between. Here the CDR3 DNA reads TGTGCCAGCCGCGAAGACACTGAAGCTTTCTTT. It codes for CASREDTEAFF.

This chain uses TRBV18 with TRBJ2-7, with 7 bases that match TRBD1. The CDR3 sequence is 13 residues long. The trim removed 3 bases at V and 6 bases at J, leaving 5 bases unmatched. Germline CDR1 reads KGHSH; CDR2 reads LQKENI. Written as DNA, the CDR3 is TGTGCCAGCTCACCGACAGGGATGGTCGAGCAGTACTTC. Encoded protein: CASSPTGMVEQYF.

The gene calls are TRBV5-4 and TRBJ2-1; 8 bases agree with TRBD2. V shed 2 bases and J 12 bases; nucleotides not matched to a gene: 16. This CDR3 is 16 amino acids long. Germline CDR1 and CDR2: SGHNT and YYREEE (reference sequence). The CDR3 is CASSFSSQEGLERQFF. DNA of the CDR3: TGTGCCAGCAGCTTTTCCTCCCAAGAGGGACTAGAACGGCAGTTCTTC.

V and J are TRBV20-1 and TRBJ1-1; unclear D gene. Trimming took 5 bases from V and 10 from J, leaving 14 bases between them. CDR1 DFQATT and CDR2 SNEGSKA come from the germline V gene (reference sequence). The CDR3 is 11 amino acids. CDR3 residues: CSAPRRRGAFF. The DNA for the CDR3 is TGCAGTGCTCCCAGACGGCGGGGAGCTTTCTTT.

This rearrangement joins TRBV20-1 to TRBJ1-4; D is ambiguous. CDR3 length: 11 amino acids. Per the germline V gene, CDR1 is DFQATT and CDR2 is SNEGSKA (reference sequence). Trimming took 6 bases from V and 5 from J, leaving 7 bases between them. Here the CDR3 reads CSANRNEKLFF. The CDR3 DNA follows: TGCAGTGCAAACAGAAATGAAAAACTGTTTTTT.

This clone has more than one count but fewer than ten. The genes are TRBV28 and TRBJ1-6; D possibly corresponds to TRBD1 (5 bases). Deletions cut 0 bases from V and 7 bases from J, with 10 bases between. The CDR3 length is 15 residues. Germline lookup yields CDR1 MDHEN and CDR2 SYDVKM. DNA for the CDR3: TGTGCCAGCAGTTTATGGGGCAGGGTAAATTCACCCCTCCACTTT. Amino acids: CASSLWGRVNSPLHF.

Comments on this clone: A read error may produce the germline difference seen at one junction end. The rearrangement uses TRBV7-9 and TRBJ2-7; the D gene is possibly TRBD1 (6 bases). Germline CDR1 and CDR2: SEHNR and FQNEAQ (reference sequence). There are 14 residues in the CDR3. In nucleotides, the CDR3 is TGTGCCAGCAGCTTAGATGGGGGCTCCTACGAGCGGTACTTC. This translates into CASSLDGGSYERYF.

The rearrangement uses TRBV27 and TRBJ1-5, with D perhaps TRBD1 (5 bases). This CDR3 is 19 amino acids long. V lost 0 bases, J lost 5 bases, and 23 bases lay in between. The V gene's germline CDR1 is MNHEY and CDR2 SMNVEV (reference sequence). The CDR3 sequence: CASSLSLGRARGGDQPQHF. The CDR3 bases are TGTGCCAGCAGTTTATCCCTGGGCAGGGCCAGAGGAGGGGATCAGCCCCAGCATTTT.

This clone has just a few counts. V gene TRBV6-1 combines with J gene TRBJ2-7, with D unresolved. From germline, CDR1 is MNHNS and CDR2 SASEGT. V was shortened by 5 bases and J by 7 bases, with 9 bases between the two germline ends. This CDR3 has 11 amino acids. The chain's CDR3 is CASSSAREQYF. For the CDR3, the DNA is TGTGCCAGCAGTTCCGCTCGGGAGCAGTACTTC.

In its sample, this clone ranks as medium-sized. The chain uses TRBV4-3 and TRBJ1-4; no firm D call. The ends were cut back, 3 bases at V and 7 bases at J, with 18 bases in the middle. Germline V CDR1 and CDR2: LGHNA, YSLEER. CDR3 length: 16 amino acids. CDR3 coding DNA: TGCGCCAGCAGCCATTCCCGACTGTCAACTGGTGAAAAACTGTTTTTT. Translated, it gives CASSHSRLSTGEKLFF.

This clone was recorded a few times. The CDR3 sequence: CASSQRDTSYEQYF. The DNA for the CDR3 is TGTGCCAGCAGCCAACGGGACACTTCCTACGAGCAGTACTTC. The V and J genes are TRBV5-6 and TRBJ2-7; TRBD1 might be the D (6 bases). Germline CDR1 and CDR2: SGHDT and YYEEEE. V was cut by 4 bases and J by 1 base, with 12 bases left in between. The CDR3 sequence is 14 residues long.

This clone was seen a few times. The chain joins TRBV19 to TRBJ2-3; D is uncertain. Trimming pared 7 bases from V and 2 bases from J, leaving 16 bases between. The CDR3 covers 15 residues. The germline V gene encodes CDR1 LNHDA and CDR2 SQIVND (reference sequence). CDR3 protein: CASTEYARITDTQYF. For the CDR3, the DNA is TGTGCCAGTACCGAGTATGCCAGGATCACAGATACGCAGTATTTT.

This chain links TRBV7-3 with TRBJ2-5; TRBD1 might be the D (6 bases). Trimming left V 5 bases short and J 0 bases short, with 10 bases between. This CDR3 contains 14 residues. Germline CDR1 is SGHTA and CDR2 is FQGTGA. CDR3 sequence reads: CASSPDRYQETQYF. CDR3 sequence (DNA): TGTGCCAGCAGCCCCGACAGGTACCAAGAGACCCAGTACTTC.

This clone occurred a few times. The genes are TRBV4-3 and TRBJ2-1; 13 positions agree with TRBD2. The CDR3 totals 17 residues. V lost 3 bases and J lost 5; bases outside the gene matches: 7. Germline V gives CDR1 LGHNA, CDR2 YSLEER. CDR3 sequence reads: CASSHHQGTSGNNEQFF. For the CDR3, the DNA is TGCGCCAGCAGCCACCATCAGGGGACTAGCGGGAACAATGAGCAGTTCTTC.

J is TRBJ2-1 and V is TRBV10-3; no definite D call. From germline, CDR1 is ENHRY and CDR2 SYGVKD. V shed 3 bases and J shed 7 bases, with 7 bases lying between them. This CDR3 has 12 residues. The CDR3 region has the DNA TGTGCCATCAGTGAACCTATGAATGAGCAGTTCTTC. It codes for CAISEPMNEQFF.

The CDR3 coding sequence is TGTGCCAGCAGTGAAGGGCTACCGACAGGTACAATGAATGAGCAGTTCTTC. Its protein is CASSEGLPTGTMNEQFF. This chain joins TRBV6-1 and TRBJ2-1; TRBD1 is a possible D gene (6 bases). The CDR3 is 17 amino acids. Germline V lookup: CDR1 MNHNS, CDR2 SASEGT. The V gene lost 1 base and the J gene lost 7 bases, with 20 bases spanning the gap.

The rearrangement links TRBV28 to TRBJ1-2; 9 bases are shared with TRBD1. The trim removed 1 base at V and 7 bases at J, leaving 10 bases unmatched. This CDR3 is 16 amino acids long. Germline CDR1 MDHEN, CDR2 SYDVKM. The CDR3 loop is CASSLYLQGATSGYTF. CDR3 coding DNA: TGTGCCAGCAGTTTATACCTACAGGGGGCAACAAGTGGCTACACCTTC.

This clone has just a few counts. The V gene is TRBV4-2, the J gene TRBJ1-4; D is ambiguous. The germline V gene has CDR1 LGHNA and CDR2 YNFKEQ. The V end lost 3 bases, the J end lost 8 bases, and 13 bases lay between the germline ends. The CDR3 contains 14 residues. The CDR3 DNA follows: TGTGCCAGCAGCCATAACGAGGGTTCGGAAAAACTGTTTTTT. It is translated as CASSHNEGSEKLFF.

The CDR3 protein is CASSLEEVSLKQYF. DNA of the CDR3: TGCGCCAGCAGCTTGGAGGAGGTCTCCTTGAAGCAGTACTTC. The chain has TRBV5-1 and TRBJ2-7; TRBD2 is a possible D gene (5 bases). The germline gives CDR1 SGHRS, CDR2 YFSETQ. The CDR3 has 14 residues. Deletions cut 0 bases from V and 8 bases from J, with 15 bases between.

This clone has just a few counts. The V and J genes are TRBV11-3 and TRBJ2-3; perhaps TRBD1 as D (7 bases). Germline lookup yields CDR1 SGHNT and CDR2 YENEEA. Trimming stripped 4 bases from V and 4 bases from J, with 12 bases between. The CDR3 loop spans 14 amino acids. This chain's CDR3 is CASSSRRGADTQYF. The CDR3 bases are TGTGCCAGCAGCTCCCGCAGGGGGGCAGATACGCAGTATTTT.